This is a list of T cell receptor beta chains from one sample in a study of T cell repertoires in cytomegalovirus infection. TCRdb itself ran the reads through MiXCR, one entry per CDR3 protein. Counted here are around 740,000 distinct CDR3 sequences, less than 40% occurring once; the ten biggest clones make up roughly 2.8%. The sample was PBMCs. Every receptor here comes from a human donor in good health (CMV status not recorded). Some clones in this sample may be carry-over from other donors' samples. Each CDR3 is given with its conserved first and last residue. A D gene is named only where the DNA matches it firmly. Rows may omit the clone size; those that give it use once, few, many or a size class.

TGTGCCAGCATCCCCTTTTTCGGGGTAGGAAACGAGCAGTACTTC,CASIPFFGVGNEQYF,TRBJ2-7,many,TRBV2,-
TGTGCCACCCGGACTAGCGGGGTGAAGCAAGAGACCCAGTACTTC,CATRTSGVKQETQYF,TRBJ2-5,-,TRBV10-3,TRBD2
TGTGCCAGCAGTTTATACAGACGGGCTGTTAATGAAAAACTGTTTTTT,CASSLYRRAVNEKLFF,TRBJ1-4,-,TRBV12-3/TRBV12-4,-
TGTGCCAGCAGCCAAGAAGTAGCGGGGGGGACGCAGTATTTT,CASSQEVAGGTQYF,TRBJ2-3,few,TRBV4-2,TRBD2
TGTGCCAGCAGCTTACAGGGCTTCACCTATGGCTACACCTTC,CASSLQGFTYGYTF,TRBJ1-2,few,TRBV3-1,-
TGTGCCAGCAGTTTCCGGGCCGGCTATTGGGAGACCCAGTACTTC,CASSFRAGYWETQYF,TRBJ2-5,-,TRBV12-3/TRBV12-4,-
TGTGCCATCAGTGACGGGACAGGGGTAACAGATACGCAGTATTTT,CAISDGTGVTDTQYF,TRBJ2-3,-,TRBV10-3,TRBD1
TGCAGTGCTAGACTCGGACTTGCTGCTATTGGCTACACCTTC,CSARLGLAAIGYTF,TRBJ1-2,-,TRBV20-1,-
TGTGCCAGCAGCTTGGGGTCTACCTCCCAAGAGACCCAGTACTTC,CASSLGSTSQETQYF,TRBJ2-5,medium-sized,TRBV7-2,-
TGTGCCAGCAGCCCCCGGCGGGGGGCAACTAATGAAAAACTGTTTTTT,CASSPRRGATNEKLFF,TRBJ1-4,few,TRBV7-8,-
TGTGCCAGCAGCCAACCCGGGACACCCTTCTATGAGCAGTTCTTC,CASSQPGTPFYEQFF,TRBJ2-1,-,TRBV4-2,-
TGTGCCTGGAGTGGCCCTGGGAATTCACCCCTCCACTTT,CAWSGPGNSPLHF,TRBJ1-6,-,TRBV30,-
TGCAGTGCTCGCCTCGCAGGGATGAACACTGAAGCTTTCTTT,CSARLAGMNTEAFF,TRBJ1-1,-,TRBV20-1,-
TGCAGCGTTGGTTTCGGGACAGGGTACGACGAGCAGTACTTC,CSVGFGTGYDEQYF,TRBJ2-7,once,TRBV29-1,TRBD1
TGTGCCAGCAGCTTAGAAAACACTGAAGATTTCTTT,CASSLENTEDFF,TRBJ1-1,-,TRBV7-8,-
TGTGCCAGCAGTGACTCAAGTCGCTACGAGCAGTACTTC,CASSDSSRYEQYF,TRBJ2-7,few,TRBV28,-
TGCGCCAGCAGCTTGGCCGCCGATAGGGAAAAACTGTTTTTT,CASSLAADREKLFF,TRBJ1-4,few,TRBV5-1,-
TGTGCCAGCAGCTCTGTATCCCGGGGCAGGTACACTGAAGCTTTCTTT,CASSSVSRGRYTEAFF,TRBJ1-1,-,TRBV11-2,-
TGTGCCAGCAGCCAAGAAGCGGCTAGCGGGGGTATCAACAATGAGCAGTTCTTC,CASSQEAASGGINNEQFF,TRBJ2-1,few,TRBV4-2,TRBD2
TGTGCCAGCACTGTGGGGGATCGTGCAGCTTTCTTT,CASTVGDRAAFF,TRBJ1-1,-,TRBV28,-
TGTGCCAGCTCCCGAGAGGGCTCTTTTCAAGAGACCCAGTACTTC,CASSREGSFQETQYF,TRBJ2-5,few,TRBV5-4,-
TGTGCCAGCCTATCAGGACGGGGGGCCAACACCGGGGAGCTGTTTTTT,CASLSGRGANTGELFF,TRBJ2-2,-,TRBV7-8,-
TGTGCCAGCAGCCCGGGACTAGCAAGGGTAGAGACCCAGTACTTC,CASSPGLARVETQYF,TRBJ2-5,few,TRBV7-8,TRBD2
TGTGCCCGAGGCTCCGGGACAGGGAATGCTGAATCTTTCTTT,CARGSGTGNAESFF,TRBJ1-1,once,TRBV28,TRBD1
TGTGCCAGCAGTTTGCCCCGTAATCTGGACACTGAAGCTTTCTTT,CASSLPRNLDTEAFF,TRBJ1-1,few,TRBV28,-
TGTGCCAGCAGCATGACGACAGGTATAACCTCTGAAGCTTTCTTT,CASSMTTGITSEAFF,TRBJ1-1,many,TRBV7-2,-
TGCAGCGTTGAAGGACTAGCGGGGGCAAGCTCCTACGAGCAGTACTTC,CSVEGLAGASSYEQYF,TRBJ2-7,-,TRBV29-1,TRBD2
TGCGCCAGCAGCCAAGGGGGACAGGGAGCGACTGAAGCTTTCTTT,CASSQGGQGATEAFF,TRBJ1-1,-,TRBV4-1,TRBD1
TGTGCCAGCAGTACGTCCCACGAGCAGTACTTC,CASSTSHEQYF,TRBJ2-7,-,TRBV12-3/TRBV12-4,-
TGCAGCGTTGTCGCTAGAAAAGAGACCCAGTACTTC,CSVVARKETQYF,TRBJ2-5,-,TRBV29-1,-
TGTGCCAGTAGTATAGGCGGACAGGCAAGGGGTACAGATACGCAGTATTTT,CASSIGGQARGTDTQYF,TRBJ2-3,few,TRBV19,TRBD1
TGCGCCAGCAGCCGGGGCCTTGACGGGAACATTCAGTACTTC,CASSRGLDGNIQYF,TRBJ2-4,many,TRBV5-1,-
TGTGCCATCAGGATGGAGACAGGGAATTCGGGCTACACCTTC,CAIRMETGNSGYTF,TRBJ1-2,-,TRBV10-3,TRBD1
TGTGCCAGCAGTTTACCCCGACGAGGTGCGGGTGGCTACACCTTC,CASSLPRRGAGGYTF,TRBJ1-2,few,TRBV28,-